This T cell receptor (beta chain) was captured in a study of CD8 T cells in ankylosing spondylitis (dated by TCRdb to the late 2010s). Describing the broader study: To find TCR variants linked to disease, the study profiled T cell receptor beta repertoires in ankylosing spondylitis patients and healthy donors. Peripheral blood was sampled, and synovial fluid was also collected from ankylosing spondylitis patients. The full study cohort comprised 20 to 25 ankylosing spondylitis patients and some 100 healthy donors.

Points the paper makes about the study in general: Some motif variants had previously been reported in the synovial fluid and blood of reactive arthritis patients, which suggests shared mechanisms of disease initiation. A TCR beta motif of about eight highly homologous amino acid variants appeared characteristic of blood from ankylosing spondylitis patients. Significant enrichment of the disease-linked clones was reported in matched synovial fluid samples from ankylosing spondylitis patients. The disease-linked clones showed a CD8+ phenotype and occurred at relatively low frequencies in peripheral blood.

CDR1 is given as MNHEY and CDR2 as SMNVEV, both from the germline V gene (reference sequence). There are 15 amino acids in the CDR3, from cysteine to phenylalanine inclusive. Only CDR3 DNA is held: 45 bases, read in frame from base 1. V trim: 5 bases; J trim: 6 bases; unmatched bases: 11. The sequencer listed for this sample is Illumina HiSeq 2500. Quantitative 5'-RACE with molecular barcodes was the method used to prepare the TCR beta libraries. As for the original processing: A new computational method based on a probabilistic model of VDJ rearrangement was used to identify disease-linked TCR variants. The raw public data were reprocessed by TCRdb itself: fastp quality trimming at Q25, MiXCR clonotype calling, in-frame beta chains only. Entries that share a CDR3 protein sequence are merged under the most common genes and DNA. It is TCRdb's table, rather than the study itself, that gives the V and J calls and clone size. The sample has under 550,000 distinct CDR3 sequences on record, 25% to 30% of them singletons. The biggest ten clones account for 0.75% to 0.9% of the sample.

This clonotype was counted between two and nine times. Its antigen specificity is not known. No per-base quality is available; no much larger clone lies one base away. The V and J segments used are TRBV27 and TRBJ2-3; 7 bases in between match TRBD2. The source material was blood, either unsorted or a sorted T cell fraction (not recorded which). This TCR came from a male donor with ankylosing spondylitis. The CDR3 protein is CASSRTGGVKDTQYF. The base sequence is TGTGCCAGCAGTCGGACTGGGGGGGTGAAGGATACGCAGTATTTT.